Below are 24 T cell receptor beta chains sequenced from a single sample in a study of blood T cell repertoires in COVID-19. Using immunoSEQ multiplex PCR, the repertoire was profiled, and TCRdb retains in-frame clones only, with some absent. The table has some 320,000 clones, around nine tenths seen once. Sequenced input: PBMCs or T cells enriched from blood (not recorded which). The source of these receptors is a woman between 45 and 65 years old who had been exposed to COVID-19.

The chain carries TRBV6-1 and TRBJ1-3; D ambiguous. The V end lost 1 base, the J end lost 8 bases, and 15 bases lay between the germline ends. CDR1 is MNHNS, CDR2 SASEGT, per germline. The CDR3 has 15 amino acids. CDR3 residues: CASSEVREIFYTIYF. DNA for the CDR3: TGTGCCAGCAGTGAAGTCCGGGAAATCTTCTACACCATATATTTT.

The chain joins TRBV30 to TRBJ2-1, with D perhaps matching TRBD1 (5 bases). V was cut by 1 base and J by 7 bases, with 8 bases left in between. The CDR3 loop spans 12 amino acids. CDR1 GTSNPN and CDR2 SVGIG come from the germline V gene (reference sequence). CDR3 protein: CAWSGAGNEQFF. The DNA for the CDR3 is TGTGCCTGGAGTGGCGCAGGGAATGAGCAGTTCTTC.

This clone showed up just a few times. The chain employs TRBV19 and TRBJ1-3; D ambiguous. Germline CDR1 and CDR2: LNHDA and SQIVND (reference sequence). V lost 7 bases to trimming and J lost 0 bases, with 19 bases between them. The CDR3 is made up of 17 amino acids. CDR3 sequence reads: CASIEEPTLASGNTIYF. In DNA form, the CDR3 reads TGTGCCAGTATTGAGGAACCGACGTTAGCCTCTGGAAACACCATATATTTT.

The V gene is TRBV2, the J gene TRBJ2-5, with TRBD1 identical over 7 bases. Germline-derived CDR1 and CDR2 are SNHLY and FYNNEI. This CDR3 comprises 13 residues. The J segment lost 2 bases and the V segment lost 6 bases, leaving 3 bases of the junction unmatched. Here the CDR3 DNA reads TGTGCCAGCAGAAGGGGACAGCAAGAGACCCAGTACTTC. Its translation is CASRRGQQETQYF. Supplemented by reference TRBV2 and TRBJ2-5, the full variable domain reads EPEVTQTPSHQVTQMGQEVILRCVPISNHLYFYWYRQILGQKVEFLVSFYNNEISEKSEIFDDQFSVERPDGSNFTLKIRSTKLEDSAMYFCASRRGQQETQYFGPGTRLLVL.

The gene calls are TRBV5-4 and TRBJ2-2, with D perhaps matching TRBD1 (5 bases). CDR1 is SGHNT and CDR2 is YYREEE in the germline V gene (reference sequence). The CDR3 has 14 amino acids. V was shortened by 5 bases and J by 1 base, with 9 bases between the two germline ends. CDR3: CASRGRENTGELFF. CDR3 DNA: TGTGCCAGCAGGGGCAGGGAGAACACCGGGGAGCTGTTTTTT.

V is TRBV19 and J is TRBJ2-7; a weak D match, TRBD1 (5 bases). The CDR3 sequence is 13 residues long. The germline CDR1 and CDR2 sequences are LNHDA and SQIVND (reference sequence). The germline V and J ends were trimmed by 2 bases and 3 bases, with 8 bases remaining between them. The CDR3 reads CASSINRYYEQYF. For the CDR3, the DNA is TGTGCCAGTAGTATAAACAGGTACTACGAGCAGTACTTC.

The chain couples TRBV7-9 to TRBJ2-5; D uncertain. Per germline, CDR1 SEHNR and CDR2 FQNEAQ (reference sequence). The CDR3 has 13 residues. The V gene lost 3 bases and the J gene lost 0 bases, with 5 bases spanning the gap. CDR3 nucleotide sequence: TGTGCCAGCAGCTTCCTTAACCAAGAGACCCAGTACTTC. Translating it yields CASSFLNQETQYF.

This chain joins TRBV9 and TRBJ2-2; D unresolved. Germline loops: CDR1 SGDLS, CDR2 YYNGEE. The CDR3 has 15 amino acids. With 0 bases removed from V and 4 bases from J, the gap between germline ends came to 10 bases. The CDR3 loop reads CASSVGQAITGELFF. The CDR3 DNA is TGTGCCAGCAGCGTAGGTCAGGCAATCACCGGGGAGCTGTTTTTT.

The rearrangement uses TRBV12-3 or TRBV12-4 and TRBJ2-7; D call uncertain. The CDR3 sequence is 13 residues long. Trimming removed 2 bases at V and 0 bases at J, with 5 bases between. The CDR3 sequence: CASSLLSSYEQYF. The CDR3 DNA is TGTGCCAGCAGTTTACTGAGCTCCTACGAGCAGTACTTC.

The chain couples TRBV9 to TRBJ2-3; TRBD2 aligns across 16 bases. The CDR3 runs 18 residues. Unmatched junction bases numbered 8, after V lost 3 bases and J lost 4 bases. CDR1 and CDR2 from the germline V gene are SGDLS and YYNGEE. The CDR3 DNA sequence: TGTGCCAGCAGCGAGGGGACTAGCGGGGGGGCCCTGGCAGATACGCAGTATTTT. This codes for CASSEGTSGGALADTQYF.

The chain uses TRBV10-3 and TRBJ2-3; tentative D call: TRBD2 (6 bases). The ends were cut back, 6 bases at V and 2 bases at J, with 12 bases in the middle. From germline, CDR1 is ENHRY and CDR2 SYGVKD. The CDR3 has 14 amino acids. The CDR3 DNA reads as TGTGCCATCAGGCGGGACTTCCCCACAGATACGCAGTATTTT. This codes for CAIRRDFPTDTQYF.

This clone was detected only a few times. The J gene is TRBJ2-7, the V gene TRBV4-1; 12 bases line up with TRBD2. V was clipped by 3 bases and J by 2 bases; unmatched bases: 2. The CDR3 totals 15 residues. Per germline, CDR1 MGHRA and CDR2 YSYEKL. CDR3 DNA sequence: TGCGCCAGCAGCCAGGGACTAGCGGGCCCCTACGAGCAGTACTTC. Protein sequence: CASSQGLAGPYEQYF.

Details on this clone: Other DNA variants within this sample encode the same CDR3. This chain uses TRBV3-1 (or the pseudogene TRBV3-2) with TRBJ2-3, with D possibly being TRBD2 (6 bases). V lost 1 base and J 7 bases, leaving 6 bases between the germline ends. CDR1 is LGHDT, CDR2 YNNKEL, per germline (reference sequence). This CDR3 region has 12 residues. CDR3 sequence: CASSQGGNTQYF. DNA for the CDR3: TGTGCCAGCAGCCAAGGCGGGAATACGCAGTATTTT.

The chain combines TRBV27 with TRBJ2-1, with TRBD2 matching 8 bases. Germline assignment: CDR1 MNHEY and CDR2 SMNVEV (reference sequence). The CDR3 is 16 residues long. With 0 bases clipped from V and 4 bases from J, the junction kept 5 bases outside the gene matches. CDR3 sequence: CASSLSPQRGYNEQFF. As DNA, the CDR3 is TGTGCCAGCAGTTTATCCCCCCAGCGGGGGTACAATGAGCAGTTCTTC.

The chain's CDR3 is CASSLLSRQENEKLFF. The CDR3 DNA follows: TGTGCCAGCAGCTTATTATCTAGACAGGAAAATGAAAAACTGTTTTTT. V and J are TRBV7-9 and TRBJ1-4, with a tentative D call TRBD1 (6 bases). CDR1 is SEHNR and CDR2 is FQNEAQ in the germline V gene (reference sequence). The CDR3 runs 16 residues. Trimming stripped 2 bases from V and 5 bases from J, with 15 bases between. Together with reference TRBV7-9 and TRBJ1-4, the CDR3 gives the full variable domain: DTGVSQNPRHKITKRGQNVTFRCDPISEHNRLYWYRQTLGQGPEFLTYFQNEAQLEKSRLLSDRFSAERPKGSFSTLEIQRTEQGDSAMYLCASSLLSRQENEKLFFGSGTQLSVL.

V is TRBV2 and J is TRBJ2-7; 11 nucleotides align to TRBD2. Germline V gene data show CDR1 as SNHLY and CDR2 as FYNNEI. There are 15 residues in the CDR3. V trimming: 6 bases; J trimming: 2 bases; junction bases outside the gene matches: 6. The CDR3 loop reads CASRVYSGGAYEQYF. DNA of the CDR3: TGTGCCAGCAGAGTCTATAGCGGGGGGGCCTACGAGCAGTACTTC.

CDR3 sequence: CASSFIFREETQYF. DNA of the CDR3: TGTGCCAGCAGTTTTATCTTTAGAGAAGAGACCCAGTACTTC. This chain links TRBV28 with TRBJ2-5; no firm D call. V was trimmed by 3 bases and J by 3 bases, leaving 11 bases between them. The germline CDR1 and CDR2 sequences are MDHEN and SYDVKM. The CDR3 spans 14 residues.

This clone was counted once. The CDR3 DNA is TGTGCCAGCAGTGAGGGGCAGAACTATGGCTACACCTTC. It translates to CASSEGQNYGYTF. V is TRBV6-1 and J is TRBJ1-2; D is perhaps TRBD1 (5 bases). This CDR3 is built from 13 residues. V shed 3 bases and J shed 2 bases, with 7 bases lying between them. CDR1 and CDR2 (germline): MNHNS, SASEGT.

The rearrangement joins TRBV10-3 to TRBJ2-1; maybe TRBD2 (5 bases). This CDR3 has 13 residues. Germline V CDR1 and CDR2: ENHRY, SYGVKD. V lost 8 bases, J lost 3 bases, and 11 bases lay in between. Here the CDR3 DNA reads TGTGCCATCCGGGAATCTTACTACAATGAGCAGTTCTTC. It specifies CAIRESYYNEQFF.

The chain joins TRBV10-2 to TRBJ2-3; 10 bases line up with TRBD2. Trimming cost V 7 bases and J 3 bases; bases outside gene matches: 7. Germline loops: CDR1 WSHSY, CDR2 SAAADI. The length of the CDR3 is 15 residues. The CDR3 DNA sequence: TGCGCCAGCAAATGGAGCGGGGGGGCAACAGATACGCAGTATTTT. Translation gives CASKWSGGATDTQYF.

The rearrangement links TRBV29-1 to TRBJ2-7; the match to TRBD2 covers 8 bases. CDR3 length: 15 residues. CDR1 SQVTM and CDR2 ANQGSEA come from the germline V gene. The junction had 12 bases not matched to a gene; V was cut back by 6 bases and J by 2 bases. In DNA, the CDR3 is TGCAGCGTCCATTTAGCGGGGTACGAAGCCTACGAGCAGTACTTC. It encodes CSVHLAGYEAYEQYF.

The rearrangement joins TRBV5-3 to TRBJ1-5, with D tentatively TRBD1 (6 bases). TRBV5-3 is an ORF; its function is uncertain. V was cut by 2 bases and J by 2 bases, with 11 bases left in between. The CDR3 totals 15 residues. The CDR3 DNA sequence: TGTGCCAGAAGCTTCTGGGACATTGGCAATCAGCCCCAGCATTTT. As protein: CARSFWDIGNQPQHF.

This clone was seen just once. This chain connects TRBV10-3 to TRBJ1-5; TRBD1 might be the D (6 bases). The length of the CDR3 is 13 residues. The V end lost 7 bases, the J end lost 6 bases, and 13 bases lay between the germline ends. The germline CDR1 and CDR2 sequences are ENHRY and SYGVKD. CDR3: CAIKAGGGQPQHF. CDR3 nucleotide sequence: TGTGCCATCAAGGCGGGGGGCGGTCAGCCCCAGCATTTT.

J is TRBJ1-4 and V is TRBV11-2, with 8 bases fitting TRBD1. Unmatched junction bases numbered 10, after V lost 2 bases and J lost 8 bases. The CDR3 runs 16 residues. Germline loops: CDR1 SGHAT, CDR2 FQNNGV. The CDR3 nucleotides are TGTGCCAGCAGCTTATTTGGTCAGGGGGCTCAGGAAAAACTGTTTTTT. Its protein product is CASSLFGQGAQEKLFF.